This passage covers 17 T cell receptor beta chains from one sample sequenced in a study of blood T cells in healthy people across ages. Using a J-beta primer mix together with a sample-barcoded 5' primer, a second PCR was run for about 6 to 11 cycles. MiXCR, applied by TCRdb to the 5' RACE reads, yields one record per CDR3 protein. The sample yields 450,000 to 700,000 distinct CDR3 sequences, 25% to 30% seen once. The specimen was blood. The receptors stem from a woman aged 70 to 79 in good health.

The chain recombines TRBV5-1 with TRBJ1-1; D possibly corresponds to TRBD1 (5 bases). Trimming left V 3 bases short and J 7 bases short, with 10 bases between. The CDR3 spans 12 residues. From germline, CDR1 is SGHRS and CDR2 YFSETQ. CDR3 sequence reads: CASSSQGIEAFF. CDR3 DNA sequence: TGCGCCAGCAGCTCTCAGGGTATTGAAGCTTTCTTT.

The DNA of the CDR3 is TGTGCCAGCAGCTCGACCGGACTAGCGGGGAAAGAGACCCAGTACTTC. Residues: CASSSTGLAGKETQYF. The rearrangement joins TRBV7-2 to TRBJ2-5, with 12 nucleotides matching TRBD2. Germline-derived CDR1 and CDR2 are SGHTA and FQGNSA. This CDR3 spans 16 amino acids. Losses at the gene ends were 4 bases for V and 3 bases for J; bases not matched to a gene: 6.

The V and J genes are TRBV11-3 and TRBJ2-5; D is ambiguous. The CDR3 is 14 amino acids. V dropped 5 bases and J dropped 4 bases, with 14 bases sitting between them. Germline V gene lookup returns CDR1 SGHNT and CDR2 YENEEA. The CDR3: CASSTIDFRETQYF. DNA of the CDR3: TGTGCCAGCAGCACGATAGACTTCCGAGAGACCCAGTACTTC.

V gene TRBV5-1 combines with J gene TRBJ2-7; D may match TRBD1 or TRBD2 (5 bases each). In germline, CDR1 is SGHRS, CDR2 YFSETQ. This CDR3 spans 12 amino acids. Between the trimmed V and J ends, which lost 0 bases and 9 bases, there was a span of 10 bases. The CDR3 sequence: CASSLVGDVQYF. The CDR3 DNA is TGCGCCAGCAGCTTGGTGGGGGACGTGCAGTACTTC.

The CDR3 reads CASSLNPWAGASQYF. The CDR3 DNA follows: TGTGCCAGCAGCTTAAATCCCTGGGCAGGGGCATCTCAGTACTTC. The chain has TRBV7-2 and TRBJ2-4, with D perhaps TRBD1 (6 bases). This CDR3 comprises 15 residues. Germline values: CDR1 SGHTA, CDR2 FQGNSA. The V end was cut by 2 bases, the J end by 12 bases, with 20 bases between.

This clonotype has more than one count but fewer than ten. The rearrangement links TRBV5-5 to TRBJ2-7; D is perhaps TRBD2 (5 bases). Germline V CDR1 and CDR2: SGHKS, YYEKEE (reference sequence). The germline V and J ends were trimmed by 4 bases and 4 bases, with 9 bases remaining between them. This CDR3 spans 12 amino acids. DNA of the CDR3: TGTGCCAGCAGCACGGGAAGTTACGAGCAGTACTTC. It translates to CASSTGSYEQYF.

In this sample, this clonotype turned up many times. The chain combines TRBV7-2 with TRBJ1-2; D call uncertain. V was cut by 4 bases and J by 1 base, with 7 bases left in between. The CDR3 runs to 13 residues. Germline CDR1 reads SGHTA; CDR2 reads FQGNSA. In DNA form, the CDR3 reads TGTGCCAGCAGCTCCTTCCTTAACTATGGCTACACCTTC. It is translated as CASSSFLNYGYTF.

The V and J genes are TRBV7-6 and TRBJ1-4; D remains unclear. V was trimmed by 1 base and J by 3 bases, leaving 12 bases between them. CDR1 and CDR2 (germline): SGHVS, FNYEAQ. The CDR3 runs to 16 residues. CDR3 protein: CASSLVAASPNEKLFF. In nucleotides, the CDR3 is TGTGCCAGCAGCTTAGTGGCAGCCTCACCTAATGAAAAACTGTTTTTT.

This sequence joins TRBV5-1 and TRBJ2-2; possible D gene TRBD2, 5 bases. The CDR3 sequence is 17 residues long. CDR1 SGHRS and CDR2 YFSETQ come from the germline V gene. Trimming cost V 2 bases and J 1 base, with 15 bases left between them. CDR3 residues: CASSLRPAERNTGELFF. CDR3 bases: TGCGCCAGCAGCTTAAGACCAGCGGAACGGAACACCGGGGAGCTGTTTTTT.

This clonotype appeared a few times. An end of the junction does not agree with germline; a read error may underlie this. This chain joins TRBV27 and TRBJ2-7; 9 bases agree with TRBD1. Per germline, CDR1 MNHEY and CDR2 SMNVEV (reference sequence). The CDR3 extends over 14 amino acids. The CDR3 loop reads CASSPDRGLYEQCF. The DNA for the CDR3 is TGTGCCAGCAGCCCTGACAGGGGGTTATACGAGCAGTGCTTC.

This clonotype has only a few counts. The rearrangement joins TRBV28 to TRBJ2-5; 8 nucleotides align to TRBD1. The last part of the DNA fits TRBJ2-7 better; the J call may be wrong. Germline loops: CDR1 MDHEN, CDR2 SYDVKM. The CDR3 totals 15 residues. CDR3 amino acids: CASSLGRGRPYEQYF. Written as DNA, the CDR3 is TGTGCCAGCAGTTTGGGCAGGGGGCGTCCCTACGAGCAGTACTTC.

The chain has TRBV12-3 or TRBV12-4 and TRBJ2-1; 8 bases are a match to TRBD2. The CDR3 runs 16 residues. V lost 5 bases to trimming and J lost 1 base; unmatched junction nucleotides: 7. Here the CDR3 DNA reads TGTGCCAGCAGTCCAAGCGGGGGTCGGTCCTACAATGAGCAGTTCTTC. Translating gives CASSPSGGRSYNEQFF.

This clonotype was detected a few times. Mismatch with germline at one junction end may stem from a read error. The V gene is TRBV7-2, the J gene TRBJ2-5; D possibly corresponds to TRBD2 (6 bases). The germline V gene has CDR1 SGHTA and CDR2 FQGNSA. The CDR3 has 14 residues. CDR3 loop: CAKTDHCRGGTQHF. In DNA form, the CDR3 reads TGTGCCAAGACAGATCACTGCCGTGGGGGGACCCAGCACTTC.

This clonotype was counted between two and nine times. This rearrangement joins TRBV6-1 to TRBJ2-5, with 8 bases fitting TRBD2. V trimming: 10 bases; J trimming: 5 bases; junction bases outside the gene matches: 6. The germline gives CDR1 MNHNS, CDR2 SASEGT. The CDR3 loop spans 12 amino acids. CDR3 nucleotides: TGTGCCACCGGACTAGCTTGGGAGACCCAGTACTTC. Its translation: CATGLAWETQYF.

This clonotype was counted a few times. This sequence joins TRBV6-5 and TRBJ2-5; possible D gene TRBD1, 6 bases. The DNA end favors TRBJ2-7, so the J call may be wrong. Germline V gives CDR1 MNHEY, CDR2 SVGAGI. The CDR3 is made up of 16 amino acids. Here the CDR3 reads CASSYSNRDSFHEQYF. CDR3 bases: TGTGCCAGCAGTTACTCTAACAGGGATTCGTTCCACGAGCAGTACTTC.

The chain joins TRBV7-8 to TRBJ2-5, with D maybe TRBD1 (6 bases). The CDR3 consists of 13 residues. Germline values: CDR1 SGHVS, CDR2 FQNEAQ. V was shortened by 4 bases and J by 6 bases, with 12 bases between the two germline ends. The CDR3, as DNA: TGTGCCAGCAGCTCAGGACAGCCAAAGACCCAGTACTTC. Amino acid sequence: CASSSGQPKTQYF.

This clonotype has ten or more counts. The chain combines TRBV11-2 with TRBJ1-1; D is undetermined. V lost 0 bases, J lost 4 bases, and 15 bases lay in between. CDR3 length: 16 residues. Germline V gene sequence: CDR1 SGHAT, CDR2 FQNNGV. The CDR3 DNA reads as TGTGCCAGCAGCTTAGAGGCAAGAAATCGGGGCACTGAAGCTTTCTTT. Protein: CASSLEARNRGTEAFF.